This entry is about one TCR beta chain. This record belongs to a study of T cells in localized non-small cell lung cancer. This CDR3 comprises 13 residues. Germline CDR1 is MNHNS and CDR2 is SASEGT. V lost 1 base and J 1 base, leaving 5 bases between the germline ends. Method: immunoSEQ multiplex PCR; TCRdb's copy keeps in-frame clones and lacks some. The data show approximately 28,000 clones, approximately 84% seen once. The chain couples TRBV6-1 to TRBJ2-7, with D uncertain. The source is a man between 40 and 69 years old with stage III lung adenocarcinoma. The sequencing here drew on peripheral blood mononuclear cells, taken before any cancer treatment. The CDR3 nucleotides are TGTGCCAGCAGTGAAGTGCATTCCTACGAGCAGTACGTC. This encodes CASSEVHSYEQYV.